Sequencing of this T cell receptor beta chain was carried out in a study of T cell responses to AZD1222 COVID-19 vaccine. Overall study results and limits: At baseline, just a handful of AZD1222 recipients tested seropositive. Regions 160-218 and 743-854 dominated among vaccine-associated CD4 TCRs spanning spike.

J lost 3 bases, V lost 7 bases, and 14 bases had no gene match. The germline V gene encodes CDR1 SNHLY and CDR2 FYNNEI. The CDR3 length is 16 residues. Method: immunoSEQ multiplex PCR; TCRdb's copy keeps in-frame clones and lacks some. Of 45,000 to 60,000 clones listed, around 89% are singletons. A note on this clone: Its antigen is still unknown.

The chain carries TRBV2 and TRBJ2-7; 8 nucleotides match TRBD1. The receptor was derived from an adult in good health. This sample comprised peripheral blood, obtained on day 0 of AZD1222 vaccination. The CDR3 loop reads CASNGALGTGLYEQYF. CDR3 in DNA: TGTGCCAGCAACGGAGCATTGGGGACAGGCCTCTACGAGCAGTACTTC.